This T cell receptor beta chain comes out of a study of Ad26.COV2.S vaccination and SARS-CoV-2 variants. Noted treatment: roughly 18 received Ad26.COV2.S at low or high dose, single or two shots; several received placebo; per-sample allocation not given. Sampling was done on day 63 after the first vaccine or placebo injection. Profiling relied on immunoSEQ multiplex PCR, and the TCRdb table lists in-frame clones only, not all of them. The table records roughly 380,000 clones, 88% of them present only once. V was clipped by 5 bases and J by 7 bases, with 12 bases between them. Germline CDR1 reads SEHNR; CDR2 reads FQNEAQ (reference sequence). The CDR3 is 12 residues long.

The TCR was taken from a person aged 18-60 years who received the Ad26.COV2.S COVID-19 vaccine or a placebo. Sequencing was performed on peripheral blood, taken in a trial of Ad26.COV2.S vaccine versus placebo. The chain joins TRBV7-9 to TRBJ2-7, with no clear D. The CDR3 DNA follows: TGTGCCAGCAGCCACGGGTGGCGGGAGCAGTACTTC. Protein: CASSHGWREQYF.